This passage covers 6 T cell receptor beta chains from one sample sequenced in a study of shared clonotypes between healthy human individuals. The assay was immunoSEQ multiplex PCR, and TCRdb's table has in-frame clones only and misses some. Of 2 million to 3 million clones listed, more than 85% were seen once; the top ten hold around 0.4%. Sequenced: naive CD4+ T cells from PBMCs. The subset: CD45RA+ positively selected. The receptors originated from a man between 18 and 35 years old in good health. Some clones in this sample may be carry-over from other donors' samples.

The V gene is TRBV7-6, the J gene TRBJ1-4; D is uncertain. With 5 bases removed from V and 8 bases from J, the gap between germline ends came to 15 bases. The length of the CDR3 is 14 residues. Per germline, CDR1 SGHVS and CDR2 FNYEAQ. The CDR3 reads CASSTSGRREKLFF. DNA for the CDR3: TGTGCCAGCAGCACCAGTGGCCGACGGGAAAAACTGTTTTTT. Filled out from reference TRBV7-6 and TRBJ1-4, the complete variable domain reads GAGVSQSPRYKVTKRGQDVALRCDPISGHVSLYWYRQALGQGPEFLTYFNYEAQQDKSGLPNDRFSAERPEGSISTLTIQRTEQRDSAMYRCASSTSGRREKLFFGSGTQLSVL.

The gene calls are TRBV9 and TRBJ2-3; D gene ambiguous. CDR3 length: 12 residues. The germline V gene encodes CDR1 SGDLS and CDR2 YYNGEE. V was pared by 0 bases and J by 7 bases, with 6 bases between. CDR3 in DNA: TGTGCCAGCAGCGTAGCTGACAATACGCAGTATTTT. This codes for CASSVADNTQYF.

The V call is TRBV10-3, the J call TRBJ1-1, with 9 bases lining up with TRBD1. Trimming cost V 11 bases and J 3 bases; bases outside gene matches: 7. Germline values: CDR1 ENHRY, CDR2 SYGVKD. CDR3 length equals 13 residues. CDR3 coding DNA: TGTGCCTCGGAGGGACAGGGAGACACTGAAGCTTTCTTT. Its translation: CASEGQGDTEAFF.

The chain employs TRBV27 and TRBJ2-6, with 8 bases aligning to TRBD2. The germline CDR1 and CDR2 sequences are MNHEY and SMNVEV (reference sequence). The junction had 14 bases not matched to a gene; V was cut back by 6 bases and J by 4 bases. This CDR3 is built from 18 residues. CDR3 loop: CASRRAGTRVTGANVLTF. The DNA for the CDR3 is TGTGCCAGCAGGCGAGCCGGGACTAGAGTTACCGGGGCCAACGTCCTGACTTTC.

The CDR3 nucleotides are TGTGCCAGCAGTGAGGGGGGTTGGGTTCAGCCCCAGCATTTT. Protein sequence: CASSEGGWVQPQHF. The J gene is TRBJ1-5, the V gene TRBV2; weak D call: TRBD1 (5 bases). Trimming shortened V by 3 bases and J by 6 bases, and 12 bases separated the two germline ends. The CDR3 is 14 residues long. Germline lookup yields CDR1 SNHLY and CDR2 FYNNEI.

This rearrangement joins TRBV4-1 to TRBJ1-6; 7 bases align to TRBD1. This CDR3 is built from 14 residues. CDR1 is MGHRA, CDR2 YSYEKL, per germline. With 3 bases clipped from V and 6 bases from J, the junction kept 2 bases outside the gene matches. CDR3 nucleotides: TGCGCCAGCAGCCAGAACAGGGGTAATTCACCCCTCCACTTT. This translates into CASSQNRGNSPLHF.